This TCR beta chain was documented in a study of long-term antiretroviral therapy in people with HIV. The germline gives CDR1 SGHVS, CDR2 FQNEAQ. Trimming left V 1 base short and J 0 bases short, with 19 bases between. The CDR3 has 18 residues. Assay version v3.0 of immunoSEQ was used, and it was run at survey level. Only in-frame clones appear in the TCRdb table, and some are missing; sequencing was by immunoSEQ multiplex PCR. This sample has 13,000 or so clones, with about 80% found just once. The receptor was isolated from a man between 40 and 49 years old with HIV. The sample was unsorted PBMCs, taken 3.2 years before starting antiretroviral therapy. This chain joins TRBV7-8 and TRBJ2-7; D is perhaps TRBD2 (6 bases). CDR3 DNA: TGTGCCAGCAGCTTAGTATTCTTGGGCCAGGGACTCTCCTACGAGCAGTACTTC. Translated: CASSLVFLGQGLSYEQYF.